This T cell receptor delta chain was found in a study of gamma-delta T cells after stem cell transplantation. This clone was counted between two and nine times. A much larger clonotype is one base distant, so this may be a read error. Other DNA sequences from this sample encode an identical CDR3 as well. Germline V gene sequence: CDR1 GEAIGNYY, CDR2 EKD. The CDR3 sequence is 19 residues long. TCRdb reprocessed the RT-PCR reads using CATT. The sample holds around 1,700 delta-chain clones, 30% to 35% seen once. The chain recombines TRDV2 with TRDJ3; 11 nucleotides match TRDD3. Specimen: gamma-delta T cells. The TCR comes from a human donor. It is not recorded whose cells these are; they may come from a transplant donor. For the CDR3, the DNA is TGTGCCTGTGACAGTACTGGGGGATATTACTCCTGGGACACCCGACAAATGTTTTTC. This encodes CACDSTGGYYSWDTRQMFF.